Given below is one T cell receptor (beta chain) in context. The data originate from a study of T cell responses to AZD1222 COVID-19 vaccine. The assay was immunoSEQ multiplex PCR, and TCRdb's table has in-frame clones only and misses some. The data contain 150,000 or so clones, 91% of them singletons. CDR1 and CDR2 from the germline V gene are SNHLY and FYNNEI. Trimming took 6 bases from V and 0 from J; bases not matched to a gene: 3. The CDR3 runs to 15 residues. This clonotype was obtained from an adult in good health. Sequenced here: peripheral blood, sampled on day 0 of AZD1222 vaccination. The chain combines TRBV2 with TRBJ1-5; 9 nucleotides match TRBD1. CDR3 DNA sequence: TGTGCCAGCAGGGGGACAGGGTATAGCAATCAGCCCCAGCATTTT. Translated: CASRGTGYSNQPQHF.